This entry is about one TCR beta chain. Version v3.0 of the immunoSEQ assay ran at survey level. The data were produced by immunoSEQ multiplex PCR, yet TCRdb's version contains in-frame clones alone and is incomplete. The top ten hold approximately 14% of the sample, which has roughly 14,000 clones, around nine tenths seen once. The sample comes from a study of long-term antiretroviral therapy in people with HIV. The V gene's germline CDR1 is GTSNPN and CDR2 SVGIG (reference sequence). The CDR3 sequence is 11 residues long. The V end lost 3 bases, the J end lost 5 bases, and 7 bases lay between the germline ends.

This TCR was sampled from a woman between 25 and 40 years old with HIV. The sequenced sample was unsorted PBMCs, obtained approximately 2.3 years before starting antiretroviral therapy. V and J are TRBV30 and TRBJ1-1; D gene unclear. The CDR3 loop reads CAWRDWTEAFF. Written as DNA, the CDR3 is TGTGCCTGGAGGGACTGGACTGAAGCTTTCTTT.